The 8 T cell receptor beta chains below all came from one sample that was sequenced in a study of cytomegalovirus exposure and HLA in healthy donors (dated by TCRdb to about 2017). The library came from the immunoSEQ multiplex PCR assay. The multiplex PCR relied on a mix of 60 forward primers for TCR Vbeta segments and 13 reverse primers for TCR Jbeta segments. TCRdb carries this immuneACCESS record with in-frame sequences only. Its versions omit some clonotypes, under half of them owing to an unresolved V gene in the studies checked, with the rest unexplained. Present in this sample are fewer than 200,000 clones, approximately 77% of which were seen just once. The ten largest make up about 1.3% of the sample. The sequenced sample was PBMCs. These receptors all stem from a young man in good health and CMV-seronegative.

This clone has more than one count but fewer than ten. V is TRBV5-4 and J is TRBJ2-3; D is unclear. The CDR3 covers 14 residues. CDR1 is SGHNT and CDR2 is YYREEE in the germline V gene (reference sequence). Deletions cut 2 bases from V and 0 bases from J, with 7 bases between. CDR3 nucleotides: TGTGCCAGCAGCTTCCCAAAAAGCACAGATACGCAGTATTTT. This sequence encodes CASSFPKSTDTQYF. The variable domain in full, completed from reference TRBV5-4 and TRBJ2-3, reads ETGVTQSPTHLIKTRGQQVTLRCSSQSGHNTVSWYQQALGQGPQFIFQYYREEENGRGNFPPRFSGLQFPNYSSELNVNALELDDSALYLCASSFPKSTDTQYFGPGTRLTVL.

The chain joins TRBV7-9 to TRBJ1-1; a weak D match, TRBD1 (6 bases). Germline CDR1 reads SEHNR; CDR2 reads FQNEAQ (reference sequence). With 5 bases removed from V and 5 bases from J, the gap between germline ends came to 15 bases. The CDR3 spans 14 residues. Here the CDR3 DNA reads TGTGCCAGCAGCCCTAAGGGGGTAGGGACTGAAGCTTTCTTT. Protein: CASSPKGVGTEAFF.

The J gene is TRBJ1-5, the V gene TRBV18, with 10 bases that match TRBD1. CDR3 length: 13 amino acids. CDR1 is KGHSH, CDR2 LQKENI, per germline. The V gene end was trimmed by 6 bases and the J gene end by 5 bases; junction bases not matched to a gene: 1. This CDR3 reads CASSGTGDQPQHF. As DNA, the CDR3 is TGTGCCAGCTCCGGGACAGGGGATCAGCCCCAGCATTTT.

This clone was seen once. The chain couples TRBV7-9 to TRBJ2-1, with 7 nucleotides matching TRBD2. V dropped 5 bases and J dropped 0; count of bases not matched to a gene: 7. This CDR3 comprises 16 residues. The germline CDR1 and CDR2 sequences are SEHNR and FQNEAQ (reference sequence). This CDR3 reads CASSPGGRPSYNEQFF. CDR3 in DNA: TGTGCCAGCAGCCCCGGGGGGAGGCCCTCCTACAATGAGCAGTTCTTC.

This clone was picked up one time. Here the CDR3 reads CASRLAGLGTGSDNEQFF. The CDR3 DNA sequence: TGTGCAAGTCGCTTAGCGGGCTTGGGGACAGGGAGCGACAATGAGCAGTTCTTC. The chain employs TRBV12-2 and TRBJ2-1; the table's D call, TRBD1, was not checked against the DNA. TRBV12-2 is labeled a pseudogene. The CDR3 is made up of 18 amino acids.

This chain links TRBV6-1 with TRBJ1-5, with 8 nucleotides matching TRBD1. The CDR3 extends over 17 amino acids. Germline V gives CDR1 MNHNS, CDR2 SASEGT. J lost 4 bases, V lost 4 bases, and 12 bases had no gene match. The CDR3 is CASSGHQGARRNQPQHF. In DNA, the CDR3 is TGTGCCAGCAGTGGGCATCAGGGGGCGCGAAGGAATCAGCCCCAGCATTTT.

This chain links TRBV7-9 with TRBJ2-3; the match to TRBD2 covers 9 bases. V dropped 4 bases and J dropped 4; count of bases not matched to a gene: 9. The CDR3 length is 16 residues. Looked up from germline, CDR1 is SEHNR and CDR2 is FQNEAQ (reference sequence). CDR3 sequence reads: CASSSSLAGQADTQYF. The CDR3 DNA follows: TGTGCCAGCAGCTCCTCCCTAGCGGGGCAGGCAGATACGCAGTATTTT.

This sequence joins TRBV15 and TRBJ2-5, with D tentatively TRBD2 (6 bases). CDR1 is LNHNV and CDR2 is YYDKDF in the germline V gene (reference sequence). The CDR3 length is 12 residues. V lost 3 bases and J lost 9, with 11 bases in between. CDR3 residues: CATSSGSGAQYF. The DNA for the CDR3 is TGTGCCACCAGCAGTGGGTCGGGGGCCCAGTACTTC.